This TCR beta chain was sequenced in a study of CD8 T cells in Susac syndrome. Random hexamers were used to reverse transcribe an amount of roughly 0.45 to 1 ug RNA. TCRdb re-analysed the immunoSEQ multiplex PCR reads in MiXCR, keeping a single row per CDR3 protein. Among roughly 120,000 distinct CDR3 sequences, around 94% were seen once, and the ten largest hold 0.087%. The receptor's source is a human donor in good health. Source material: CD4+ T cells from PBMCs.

The CDR3 loop is CASSLNPEGYTF. The CDR3 DNA sequence: TGTGCCAGCAGCTTGAATCCTGAGGGCTACACCTTC. The gene calls are TRBV5-8 and TRBJ1-2; no firm D call. The V gene lost 1 base and the J gene lost 8 bases, with 9 bases spanning the gap. The CDR3 contains 12 residues. Germline V gene lookup returns CDR1 SGHTS and CDR2 YDEGEE.